Listed below are T cell receptor beta chains from one sample, sequenced in a study of CD8+CD57+ T cells in acquired aplastic anemia. TCRdb re-called the reads with MiXCR, one entry per CDR3 protein. The repertoire consists of some 180,000 distinct CDR3 sequences, with about half occurring once and the leading ten covering 2.5% to 3.5%. Sequenced sample: sorted CD4+, CD8+, or CD8+CD57+ T cells (not recorded which) from PBMCs. These receptors came from a human donor in good health. CDR3s include the opening cysteine and the closing phenylalanine or tryptophan.

J gene	V gene	CDR3 protein
TRBJ1-3	TRBV6-2/TRBV6-3	CASSYSTGGAGGNTIYF
TRBJ2-7	TRBV11-2	CASSSLGVGGGYEQYF
TRBJ2-3	TRBV4-1	CASSQADGRHTDTQYF
TRBJ1-6	TRBV10-1	CAISDSDYNSPLHF
TRBJ2-3	TRBV4-2	CASSQDKTDTQYF
TRBJ1-1	TRBV13	CASSPPGTSTEAFF
TRBJ1-1	TRBV12-3/TRBV12-4	CASVKLQNTEAFF
TRBJ2-7	TRBV14	CASSPREGAGKPYEQYF
TRBJ2-7	TRBV11-1	CASSLGRSGPYEQYF
TRBJ1-2	TRBV9	CASSARGGAEGYTF
TRBJ2-6	TRBV9	CASSARDRGSGANVLTF
TRBJ1-5	TRBV19	CASSTDRVVQPQHF
TRBJ2-7	TRBV7-3	CASRLAGYEQYF
TRBJ1-1	TRBV5-1	CATLHVMNTEAFF
TRBJ1-1	TRBV4-2	CASSHETGKRRTEAFF
TRBJ2-7	TRBV11-2	CASSRPSASGSYEQYF
TRBJ1-6	TRBV7-9	CASSSGQGKGALHF
TRBJ1-1	TRBV2	CASSLSPWRKDTEAFF
TRBJ1-1	TRBV10-3	CAISLPGTTEAFF
TRBJ2-1	TRBV4-1	CASSQPGTGSYNEQFF
TRBJ2-4	TRBV27	CASSYDSLAKNIQYF
TRBJ2-7	TRBV12-3/TRBV12-4	CASRASGGPEQYF
TRBJ2-2	TRBV4-1	CASSQVVAGSVTGELFF
TRBJ2-4	TRBV12-3/TRBV12-4	CASSSAGIQYF
TRBJ2-7	TRBV6-4	CASSVAGPEQYF
TRBJ2-7	TRBV29-1	CSVERGTEQYF
TRBJ2-7	TRBV20-1	CSARDERGQYF
TRBJ2-3	TRBV7-9	CASVPRLGTDTQYF
TRBJ1-3	TRBV19	CASSKEHSGNTIYF
TRBJ2-7	TRBV6-1	CASSGQGLSYEQYF
TRBJ2-7	TRBV20-1	CSAGSDRNYEQYF
TRBJ2-1	TRBV24-1	CATSDLGYASGSSYNEQFF
TRBJ2-2	TRBV10-3	CAAAGPNTGELFF
TRBJ2-5	TRBV7-7	CASSLGGTEETQYF
TRBJ2-5	TRBV6-1	CACSEDRQQETQYF
TRBJ1-1	TRBV29-1	CSVELQGVGTEAFF
TRBJ1-1	TRBV5-1	CASSLAAGLNTEAFF
TRBJ2-7	TRBV19	CASRPTGGPYEQYF
TRBJ2-5	TRBV5-1	CASSLVGTEQETQYF
TRBJ2-7	TRBV10-3	CAISGWDSYEQYF
TRBJ2-7	TRBV29-1	CSVKDSSSYEQYF
TRBJ2-7	TRBV10-3	CAISRTSQTYEQYF
TRBJ2-2	TRBV19	CASSIDGLRGNTGELFF
TRBJ2-1	TRBV4-2	CASSQDLREDSYEQFF
TRBJ1-3	TRBV19	CASSRIVPNTIYF
TRBJ2-7	TRBV5-1	CASSLGVGFTYEQYF
TRBJ1-1	TRBV20-1	CSASPDGDKAFF
TRBJ1-1	TRBV4-2	CASSQVGQAAEAFF
TRBJ2-1	TRBV18	CASSPGTGQQFF
TRBJ1-1	TRBV30	CAWMSPGRMNTEAFF
TRBJ2-7	TRBV6-5	CASSLLAGVSYEQYF
TRBJ2-7	TRBV19	CASSIEASSYEQYF
TRBJ2-7	TRBV10-2	CASSEQRTSGRSYEQYF
TRBJ1-6	TRBV4-2	CASSQDTNRGLSPLHF
TRBJ2-1	TRBV12-3/TRBV12-4	CASSSGGRVAGGDEQFF